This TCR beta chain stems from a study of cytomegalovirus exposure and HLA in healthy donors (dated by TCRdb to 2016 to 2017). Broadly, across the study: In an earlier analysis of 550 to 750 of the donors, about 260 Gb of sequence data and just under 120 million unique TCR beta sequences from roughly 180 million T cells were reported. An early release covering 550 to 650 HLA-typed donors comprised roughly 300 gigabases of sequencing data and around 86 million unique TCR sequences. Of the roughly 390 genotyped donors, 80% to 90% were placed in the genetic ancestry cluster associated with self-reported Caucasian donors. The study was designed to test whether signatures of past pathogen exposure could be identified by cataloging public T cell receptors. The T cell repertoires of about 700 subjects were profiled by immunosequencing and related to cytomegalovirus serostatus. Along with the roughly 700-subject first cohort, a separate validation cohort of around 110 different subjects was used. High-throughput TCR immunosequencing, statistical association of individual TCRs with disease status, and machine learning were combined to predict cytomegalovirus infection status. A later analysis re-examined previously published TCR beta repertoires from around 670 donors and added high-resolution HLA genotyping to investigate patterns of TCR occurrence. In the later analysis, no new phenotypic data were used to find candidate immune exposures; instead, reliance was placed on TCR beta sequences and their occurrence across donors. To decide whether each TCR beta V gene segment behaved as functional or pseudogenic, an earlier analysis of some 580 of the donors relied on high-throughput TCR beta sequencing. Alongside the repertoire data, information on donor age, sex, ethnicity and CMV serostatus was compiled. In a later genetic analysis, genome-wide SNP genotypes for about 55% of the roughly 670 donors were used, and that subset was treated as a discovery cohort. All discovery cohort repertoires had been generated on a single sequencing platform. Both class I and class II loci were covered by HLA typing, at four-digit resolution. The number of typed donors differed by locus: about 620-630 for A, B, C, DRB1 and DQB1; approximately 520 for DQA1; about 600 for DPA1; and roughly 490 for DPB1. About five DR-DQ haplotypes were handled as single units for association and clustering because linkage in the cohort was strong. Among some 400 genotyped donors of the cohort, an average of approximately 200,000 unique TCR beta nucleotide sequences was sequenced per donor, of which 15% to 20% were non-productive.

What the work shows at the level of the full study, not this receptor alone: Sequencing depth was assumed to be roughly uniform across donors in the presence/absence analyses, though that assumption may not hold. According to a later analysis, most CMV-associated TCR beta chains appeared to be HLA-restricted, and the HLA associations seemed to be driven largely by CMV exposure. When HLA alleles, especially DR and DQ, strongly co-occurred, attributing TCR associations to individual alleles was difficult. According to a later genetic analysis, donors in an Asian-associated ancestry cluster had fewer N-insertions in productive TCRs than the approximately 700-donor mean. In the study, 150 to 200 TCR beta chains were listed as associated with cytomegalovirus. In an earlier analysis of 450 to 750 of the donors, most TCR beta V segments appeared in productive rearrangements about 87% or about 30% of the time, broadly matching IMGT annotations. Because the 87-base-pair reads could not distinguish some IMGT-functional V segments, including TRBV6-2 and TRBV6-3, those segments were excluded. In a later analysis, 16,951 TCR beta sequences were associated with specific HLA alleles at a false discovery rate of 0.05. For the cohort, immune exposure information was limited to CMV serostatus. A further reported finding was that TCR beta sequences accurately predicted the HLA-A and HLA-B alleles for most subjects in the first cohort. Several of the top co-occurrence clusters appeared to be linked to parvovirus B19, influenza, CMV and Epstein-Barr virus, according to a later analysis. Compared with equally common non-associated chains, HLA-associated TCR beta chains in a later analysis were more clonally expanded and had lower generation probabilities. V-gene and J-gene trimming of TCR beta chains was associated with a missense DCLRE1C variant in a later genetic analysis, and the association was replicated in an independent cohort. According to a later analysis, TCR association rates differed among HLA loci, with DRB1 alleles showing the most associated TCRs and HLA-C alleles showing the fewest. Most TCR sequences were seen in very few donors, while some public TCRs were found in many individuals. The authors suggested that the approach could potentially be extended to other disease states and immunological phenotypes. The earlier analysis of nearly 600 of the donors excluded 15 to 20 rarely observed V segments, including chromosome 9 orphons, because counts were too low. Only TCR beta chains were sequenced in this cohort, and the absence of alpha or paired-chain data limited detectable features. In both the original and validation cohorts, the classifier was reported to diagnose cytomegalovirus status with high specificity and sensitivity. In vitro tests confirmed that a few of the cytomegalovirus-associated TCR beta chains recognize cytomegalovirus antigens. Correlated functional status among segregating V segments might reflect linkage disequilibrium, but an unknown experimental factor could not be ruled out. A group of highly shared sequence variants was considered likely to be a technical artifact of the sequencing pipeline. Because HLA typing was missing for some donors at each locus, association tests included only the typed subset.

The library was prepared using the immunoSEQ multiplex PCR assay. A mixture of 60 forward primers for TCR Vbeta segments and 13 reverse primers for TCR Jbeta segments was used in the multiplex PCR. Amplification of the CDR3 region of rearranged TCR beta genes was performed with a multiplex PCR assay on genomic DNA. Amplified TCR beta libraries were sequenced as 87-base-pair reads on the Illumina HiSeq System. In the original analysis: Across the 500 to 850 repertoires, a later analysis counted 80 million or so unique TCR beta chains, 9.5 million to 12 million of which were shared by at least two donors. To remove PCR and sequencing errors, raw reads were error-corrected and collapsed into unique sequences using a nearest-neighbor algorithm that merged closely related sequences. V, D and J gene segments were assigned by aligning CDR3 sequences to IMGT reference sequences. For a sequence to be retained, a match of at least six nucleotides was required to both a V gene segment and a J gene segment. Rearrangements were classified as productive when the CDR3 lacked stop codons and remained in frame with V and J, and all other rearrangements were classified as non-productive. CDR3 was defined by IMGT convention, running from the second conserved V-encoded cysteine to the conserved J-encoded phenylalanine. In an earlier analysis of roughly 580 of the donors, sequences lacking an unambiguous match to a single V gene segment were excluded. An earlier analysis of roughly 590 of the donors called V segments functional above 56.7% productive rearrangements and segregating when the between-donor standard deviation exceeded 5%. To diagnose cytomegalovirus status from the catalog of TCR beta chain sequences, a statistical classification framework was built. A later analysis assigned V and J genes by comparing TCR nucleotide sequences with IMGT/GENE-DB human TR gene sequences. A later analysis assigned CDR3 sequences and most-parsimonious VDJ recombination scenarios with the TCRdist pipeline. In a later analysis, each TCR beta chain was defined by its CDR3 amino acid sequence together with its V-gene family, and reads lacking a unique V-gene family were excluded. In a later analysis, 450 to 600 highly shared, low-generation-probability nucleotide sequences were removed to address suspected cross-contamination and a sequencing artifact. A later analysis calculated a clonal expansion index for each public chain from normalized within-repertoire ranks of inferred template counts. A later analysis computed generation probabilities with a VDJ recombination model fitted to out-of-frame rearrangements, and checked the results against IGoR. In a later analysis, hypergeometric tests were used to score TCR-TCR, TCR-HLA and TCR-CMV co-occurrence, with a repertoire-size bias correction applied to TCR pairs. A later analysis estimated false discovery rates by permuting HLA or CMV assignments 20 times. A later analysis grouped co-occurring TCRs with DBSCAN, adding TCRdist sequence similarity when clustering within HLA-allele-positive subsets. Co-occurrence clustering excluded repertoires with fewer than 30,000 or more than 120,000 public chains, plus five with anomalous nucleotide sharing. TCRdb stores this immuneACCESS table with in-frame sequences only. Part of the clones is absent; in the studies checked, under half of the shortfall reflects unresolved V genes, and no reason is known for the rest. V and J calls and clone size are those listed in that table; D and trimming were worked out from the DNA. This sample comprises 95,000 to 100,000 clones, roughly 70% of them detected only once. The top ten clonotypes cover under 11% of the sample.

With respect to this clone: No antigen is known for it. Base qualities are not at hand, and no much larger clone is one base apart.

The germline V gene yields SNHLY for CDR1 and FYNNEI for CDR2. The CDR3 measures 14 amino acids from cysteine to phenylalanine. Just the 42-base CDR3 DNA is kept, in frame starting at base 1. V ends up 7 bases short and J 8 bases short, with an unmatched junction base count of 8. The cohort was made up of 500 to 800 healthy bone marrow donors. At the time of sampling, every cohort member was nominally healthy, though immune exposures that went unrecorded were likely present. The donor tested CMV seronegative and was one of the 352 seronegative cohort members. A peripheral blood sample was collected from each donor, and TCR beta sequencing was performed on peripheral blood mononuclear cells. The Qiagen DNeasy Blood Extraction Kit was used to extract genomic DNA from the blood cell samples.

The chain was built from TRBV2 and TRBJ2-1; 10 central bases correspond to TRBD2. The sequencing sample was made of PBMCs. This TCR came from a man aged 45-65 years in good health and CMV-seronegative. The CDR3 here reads CASIAAGGPDEQFF. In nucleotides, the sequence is TGTGCCAGCATAGCAGCGGGGGGGCCAGATGAGCAGTTCTTC.